The clone carrying this TCR beta chain was counted ten times or more. TCRdb reprocessed the RT-PCR reads via MiXCR and lists one record per CDR3 protein. This sample carries fewer than 800,000 distinct CDR3 sequences, 14% of them seen once, and the ten largest clones take 3.6%. This CDR3 is built from 13 residues. Per the germline V gene, CDR1 is SGHTA and CDR2 is FQGNSA. Trimming at V came to 4 bases and at J to 5 bases, leaving 4 bases not matched to a gene. The sequenced sample consisted of memory CD4+ T cells from blood. The sequence came from a female donor in good health, serving as a healthy control. The chain uses TRBV7-2 and TRBJ1-2; TRBD1 matches 7 bases. The DNA for the CDR3 is TGTGCCAGCAGCTCCGGACAGGATTATGGCTACACCTTC. Protein sequence: CASSSGQDYGYTF.